The rows below give T cell receptor beta chains drawn from one sample of a study of shared clonotypes between healthy human individuals. The method was immunoSEQ multiplex PCR; TCRdb's version includes in-frame clones alone and lacks a portion of them. The table includes some 2.1 million clones, approximately 95% detected once. Sequencing input: naive CD4+ T cells sorted from blood. The source of these receptors is a man younger than 35 in good health. Both conserved end residues are part of each CDR3. D genes are given only for firm matches. Expanded clones are given a class, and other clones once, few, many or no size at all.

TRBV6-5,.,12,.,TRBJ1-6,TGTGCCAGCAGCCGGGAGGGGGGGTCCCTCCACTTT,CASSREGGSLHF
TRBV30,.,13,TRBD1,TRBJ2-7,TGTGCCTGGAGCCGGACAGGGTACTACGAGCAGTACTTC,CAWSRTGYYEQYF
TRBV28,.,12,.,TRBJ2-3,TGTGCCAGCAGTTTGGTTTTAGATACGCAGTATTTT,CASSLVLDTQYF
TRBV30,once,12,.,TRBJ2-1,TGTGCCTGGAGTGTAGACCTCCCAGAGCAGTTCTTC,CAWSVDLPEQFF
TRBV30,.,13,.,TRBJ1-1,TGTGCCTGGAGATACCGGGGGAACACTGAAGCTTTCTTT,CAWRYRGNTEAFF
TRBV28,.,16,TRBD1,TRBJ2-6,TGTGCCAGCAGTTCGGGGACAGGGGAGGGGGCCAACGTCCTGACTTTC,CASSSGTGEGANVLTF
TRBV27,.,16,TRBD1,TRBJ1-6,TGTGCCAGCAGTCCCCCGTACAGGGGAGGTTATTCACCCCTCCACTTT,CASSPPYRGGYSPLHF
TRBV10-2,.,13,.,TRBJ1-2,TGCGCCAGCAGTAAACAGGGTTTGGATGGCTACACCTTC,CASSKQGLDGYTF
TRBV30,.,21,TRBD1,TRBJ2-1,TGTGCCTGGAGTGTACTGGGACAGGGAGGACTCCTTTCTACCTCCTACAATGAGCAGTTCTTC,CAWSVLGQGGLLSTSYNEQFF
TRBV6-5,.,13,.,TRBJ2-3,TGTGCCAGCAGTCGCCGGGAAAGAGATACGCAGTATTTT,CASSRRERDTQYF
TRBV18,.,14,TRBD1,TRBJ2-7,TGTGCCAGCTCACCAAACAGGGGCGCCTACGAGCAGTACTTC,CASSPNRGAYEQYF
TRBV5-6,.,16,.,TRBJ2-5,TGTGCCAGCAGCTTGGGACCACAGGGATCCCAAGAGACCCAGTACTTC,CASSLGPQGSQETQYF
TRBV6-5,.,16,.,TRBJ1-1,TGTGCCAGCAGTTACTCGGGCCAAGTAAAGAACACTGAAGCTTTCTTT,CASSYSGQVKNTEAFF
TRBV5-1,.,12,.,TRBJ2-3,TGCGCCAGCAGCTCCCCCAAAGATACGCAGTATTTT,CASSSPKDTQYF
TRBV9,.,16,TRBD2,TRBJ2-2,TGTGCCAGCAGCGTAGGGCCGGGACTAAACACCGGGGAGCTGTTTTTT,CASSVGPGLNTGELFF
TRBV7-9,.,14,.,TRBJ2-1,TGTGCCAGCAGCTTAGCGAAGGCAGACAATGAGCAGTTCTTC,CASSLAKADNEQFF
TRBV5-1,.,13,.,TRBJ1-1,TGCGCCAGCAGCGAGACAAGGGACACTGAAGCTTTCTTT,CASSETRDTEAFF
TRBV28,once,13,.,TRBJ1-2,TGTGCCAGCACCCCGTACTCCACCTATGGCTACACCTTC,CASTPYSTYGYTF
TRBV6-1,.,15,.,TRBJ2-7,TGTGCCAGCAGTGTTCCACCGGGTCTTAATGCCGAGCAGTACTTC,CASSVPPGLNAEQYF
TRBV11-2,.,15,.,TRBJ2-3,TGTGCCAGCACCTTGAGGGTAGGGGGTAGGGATACGCAGTATTTT,CASTLRVGGRDTQYF
TRBV7-2,.,13,.,TRBJ1-1,TGTGCCAGCAGCTTACGGGTTGGCACTGAAGCTTTCTTT,CASSLRVGTEAFF
TRBV5-1,once,14,.,TRBJ2-7,TGCGCCAGCAGCTTGGCGGGCAGTTCCTACGAGCAGTACTTC,CASSLAGSSYEQYF
TRBV7-9,.,12,.,TRBJ2-4,TGTGCCAGCAGCTTGAGTAGGAGGGGAGAGGTGTTC,CASSLSRRGEVF
TRBV5-1,few,16,.,TRBJ1-6,TGCGCCAGCCGCGTGGGGTCGAGCTCCTATAATTCACCCCTCCACTTT,CASRVGSSSYNSPLHF
TRBV4-1,.,16,TRBD2,TRBJ2-7,TGCGCCAGCAGCCAAGATCCGCTGGCGGGGGCCTACGAGCAGTACTTC,CASSQDPLAGAYEQYF
TRBV7-7,.,15,TRBD2,TRBJ2-2,TGTGCTAGCAGCCCGACTAGCGGGAGGTCCGGGGAGCTGTTTTTT,CASSPTSGRSGELFF
TRBV7-3,.,14,.,TRBJ2-3,TGTGCCAGCAGCCCCCGGGGTGCTACAGATACGCAGTATTTT,CASSPRGATDTQYF
TRBV18,.,15,.,TRBJ2-1,TGTGCCAGCTCATCCTCGGCGAGCTCCTACAATGAGCAGTTCTTC,CASSSSASSYNEQFF
TRBV5-5,.,16,TRBD1,TRBJ1-2,TGTGCCAGCAGCTGGGGCGGACAGGGTGGCCTCTATGGCTACACCTTC,CASSWGGQGGLYGYTF
TRBV27,many,11,.,TRBJ2-1,TGTGCCAGCGGGCTCTACAATGAGCAGTTCTTC,CASGLYNEQFF
TRBV23-1,once,19,.,TRBJ2-7,TGCGCCAGCAGTGATACCGGGACACAGCCTATGACGAGCTCCTACGAGCAGTACTTC,CASSDTGTQPMTSSYEQYF
TRBV27,.,14,.,TRBJ2-3,TGTGCCAGCAGTTCCTGGGACGCCCGGGATACGCAGTATTTT,CASSSWDARDTQYF
TRBV7-2,.,13,.,TRBJ2-3,TGTGCCAGCAGCCCCGGCACCACAGATACGCAGTATTTT,CASSPGTTDTQYF